This T cell receptor beta chain was retrieved from a study of graft-versus-host responses after intestinal transplantation. Points from the study as a whole: GvH clones surfaced in recipient marrow, some emerging earlier in ileum or blood.

CDR1 is PRHDT, CDR2 FYEKMQ, per germline (reference sequence). The V end was cut by 5 bases, the J end by 0 bases, with 15 bases between. The CDR3 has 16 residues. The assay was immunoSEQ multiplex PCR, and TCRdb's table has in-frame clones only and misses some. This table has just over 20,000 clones, approximately 92% appearing once. Worth noting for this clone: Its antigen is currently unknown.

This TCR was recovered from a human patient who received an intestinal transplant, so some T cells may come from the graft donor. The material was PBMCs, obtained roughly 65 days after intestinal transplantation. The chain carries TRBV13 and TRBJ2-3; tentatively, D is TRBD2 (6 bases). Written as DNA, the CDR3 is TGTGCCAGCAGCCAAGGAGGGCCTTCTAGCACAGATACGCAGTATTTT. This sequence encodes CASSQGGPSSTDTQYF.